This is a list of T cell receptor beta chains from one sample in a study of T-cell reconstitution after alpha-beta-depleted transplantation in children. MiXCR, applied by TCRdb to the PCR reads, yields one record per CDR3 protein. The sample holds 330,000 or so distinct CDR3 sequences, over 7.5% seen once. The input for sequencing was peripheral blood, taken 360 days after TCRalphabeta/CD19-depleted stem cell transplant. Receptors originate from a female patient aged 2 to 10 who had a stem cell transplant for Fanconi anemia, so the T cells may come from the graft donor. CDR3s include the opening cysteine and the closing phenylalanine or tryptophan. Each record gives: CDR3 length, clone size, D gene, V gene, J gene, CDR3 DNA, CDR3 protein. The D gene is left open where the match is weak. Clone size appears in some rows only: once, few, many, or a class for an expanded clone.

>17|NA|TRBD2|TRBV7-9|TRBJ2-3
TGTGCCAGCAGCTTAGCTAGCGGGGGGCCTAGCACAGATACGCAGTATTTT
CASSLASGGPSTDTQYF
>19|NA|TRBD1|TRBV6-1|TRBJ2-6
TGTGCCAGCAGCAGGACAGGGCATTTGATCCTCTCTGGGGCCAACGTCCTGACTTTC
CASSRTGHLILSGANVLTF
>15|many|TRBD2|TRBV27|TRBJ2-1
TGTGCCAGCAGTCCGACTAGCGGGAGGGTCAATGAGCAGTTCTTC
CASSPTSGRVNEQFF
>16|many|TRBD2|TRBV5-5|TRBJ2-1
TGTGCCAGCAGCCCGTTGAGCGGGGGGGCCTACAATGAGCAGTTCTTC
CASSPLSGGAYNEQFF
>14|many|NA|TRBV12-3/TRBV12-4|TRBJ2-5
TGTGCCAGCACTACGGATTGGCTCCAAGAGACCCAGTACTTC
CASTTDWLQETQYF
>15|few|NA|TRBV5-1|TRBJ1-4
TGCGCCAGCAGCCGAAACAGGGAGGGGAATGAAAAACTGTTTTTT
CASSRNREGNEKLFF
>14|many|NA|TRBV10-2|TRBJ2-3
TGCGCCAGCAGTCGGGACTCGCTAACAGATACGCAGTATTTT
CASSRDSLTDTQYF
>16|many|NA|TRBV6-2/TRBV6-3|TRBJ2-1
TGTGCCAGCAGTTACTCGAGTCCCGGGCCTCACAATGAGCAGTTCTTC
CASSYSSPGPHNEQFF
>12|many|NA|TRBV28|TRBJ1-4
TGTGCCAGCACCAAACAAAAAGAAAAACTGTTTTTT
CASTKQKEKLFF
>13|few|NA|TRBV20-1|TRBJ2-2
TGCAGTGTTAAGGTGGGAGATCCTGGGGAGCTGTTTTTT
CSVKVGDPGELFF
>15|many|NA|TRBV15|TRBJ2-3
TGTGCCACCAGAGTTGGGGGGTACAGCACAGATACGCAGTATTTT
CATRVGGYSTDTQYF
>14|many|TRBD1|TRBV20-1|TRBJ2-7
TGCAGTGCGAAGGACAGGCTCTTTTCCTACGAGCAGTACTTC
CSAKDRLFSYEQYF
>11|many|NA|TRBV5-1|TRBJ1-1
TGCGCCAGCACTGGGGCAAGTGAAGCTTTCTTT
CASTGASEAFF
>14|many|NA|TRBV20-1|TRBJ2-5
TGCAGTGCTAGAGCTGGACTCGTATTGGAGACCCAGTACTTC
CSARAGLVLETQYF
>13|many|NA|TRBV7-2|TRBJ1-3
TGTGCCAGCAGCTTAGTGGGGGGGAACACCATATATTTT
CASSLVGGNTIYF
>11|many|TRBD1|TRBV29-1|TRBJ2-7
TGCAGCACTAGAGACAGGGGAGAGCAGTACTTC
CSTRDRGEQYF
>14|few|NA|TRBV4-2|TRBJ1-5
TGTGCCAGCAGCCAAGAGTTGGGAAATCAGCCCCAGCATTTT
CASSQELGNQPQHF
>16|few|NA|TRBV20-1|TRBJ2-7
TGCAGTGCTAGATTGGAAGAAACAGGGAATAGTTACGAGCAGTACTTC
CSARLEETGNSYEQYF
>17|few|NA|TRBV11-1|TRBJ2-4
TGTGCCAGCAGCCTACTCCGGGACTCCGGGACCAAAAACATTCAGTACTTC
CASSLLRDSGTKNIQYF
>14|NA|NA|TRBV2|TRBJ2-2
TGTGCCAGCGGGGGACATTATTCGGCCGGGGAGCTGTTTTTT
CASGGHYSAGELFF
>12|many|NA|TRBV12-3/TRBV12-4|TRBJ1-2
TGTGCCAGCAGTTTCACAGCGTCGGGCTACACCTTC
CASSFTASGYTF
>12|many|NA|TRBV29-1|TRBJ1-4
TGCAGCGTTCGAGGCAGGGATGAAAAACTGTTTTTT
CSVRGRDEKLFF
>15|many|NA|TRBV11-2|TRBJ2-5
TGTGCCAGCAGCCGTACCCGGTCTTTGGGAGAGACCCAGTACTTC
CASSRTRSLGETQYF
>14|NA|NA|TRBV20-1|TRBJ1-2
TGCAGTGCTAGAAAGGACAGATTGGGCTATGGCTACACCTTC
CSARKDRLGYGYTF
>16|many|NA|TRBV28|TRBJ1-4
TGTGCCAGCAGTTTTAGCGGAGCTGCGATTAATGAAAAACTGTTTTTT
CASSFSGAAINEKLFF
>15|many|NA|TRBV28|TRBJ2-3
TGTGCCAGCAGTTTTCTAGCGACTCCTGCAGATACGCAGTATTTT
CASSFLATPADTQYF
>13|many|NA|TRBV29-1|TRBJ2-1
TGCAGCGTAGGCGGCCAGGCGTACAATGAGCAGTTCTTC
CSVGGQAYNEQFF
>13|many|TRBD1|TRBV5-1|TRBJ2-1
TGCGCCAGCAGCCCTAACCCGGACAGGGACGCGTTCTTC
CASSPNPDRDAFF
>16|NA|NA|TRBV6-5|TRBJ2-2
TGTGCCAGCAGTTACTTAGGGACACCCAACACCGGGGAGCTGTTTTTT
CASSYLGTPNTGELFF
>15|many|NA|TRBV20-1|TRBJ2-3
TGCAGTGCTAGAATATCTGCAGGCCTCGCAGATACGCAGTATTTT
CSARISAGLADTQYF
>14|many|NA|TRBV7-8|TRBJ1-3
TGTGCCAGCAGCTTAGCGTTCCGGGGAAACACCATATATTTT
CASSLAFRGNTIYF
>16|many|TRBD1|TRBV24-1|TRBJ2-3
TGTGCCACCAGTGATTTCGGGACAGAGATCACGGGTGCGCAGTATTTT
CATSDFGTEITGAQYF
>14|many|NA|TRBV6-2/TRBV6-3|TRBJ1-5
TGTGCCAGCAGACGGGAGTCAGGCAATCAGCCCCAGCATTTT
CASRRESGNQPQHF
>11|many|TRBD1|TRBV29-1|TRBJ1-2
TGCAGCGTTGGACAGGGGAATGGCTACACCTTC
CSVGQGNGYTF
>16|many|TRBD1|TRBV27|TRBJ2-7
TGTGCCAGCAGTTCAGGACAGGGAGTTATCTCCTACGAGCAGTACTTC
CASSSGQGVISYEQYF